Below are 9 T cell receptor beta chains sequenced from a single sample in a study of T cell responses to AZD1222 COVID-19 vaccine. Produced via immunoSEQ multiplex PCR; TCRdb's table is partial and in-frame only. Among 95,000 to 100,000 clones listed, approximately 87% were seen once. The sample consisted of peripheral blood, taken 28 days after the second AZD1222 dose. The receptors derive from an adult who received the AZD1222 COVID-19 vaccine.

The chain carries TRBV7-8 and TRBJ1-3, with 7 bases that match TRBD1. V shed 5 bases, J shed 0 bases, and the junction held 7 bases outside the gene matches. Per germline, CDR1 SGHVS and CDR2 FQNEAQ. CDR3 length: 16 amino acids. CDR3 region: CASSETGSYSGNTIYF. CDR3 nucleotide sequence: TGTGCCAGCAGCGAGACAGGGTCATACTCTGGAAACACCATATATTTT.

The genes are TRBV3-1 (or the pseudogene TRBV3-2) and TRBJ1-3, with 8 bases that match TRBD1. Germline-derived CDR1 and CDR2 are LGHDT and YNNKEL (reference sequence). This CDR3 region has 16 residues. V was pared by 4 bases and J by 4 bases, with 9 bases of the junction left unmatched. Here the CDR3 DNA reads TGTGCCAGCAGCCTAAGAGGGACAGGCAACGGAAACACCATATATTTT. Residues: CASSLRGTGNGNTIYF.

The CDR3 nucleotides read TGTGCCAGCAGCACAGTTGGGGGTGCAGATACGCAGTATTTT. It is translated as CASSTVGGADTQYF. V gene TRBV7-2 combines with J gene TRBJ2-3; tentatively, D is TRBD1 or TRBD2 (5 bases each). Germline loops: CDR1 SGHTA, CDR2 FQGNSA. V dropped 5 bases and J dropped 4 bases, with 13 bases sitting between them. This CDR3 has 14 residues. Full variable domain (outside the CDR3, taken from reference TRBV7-2 and TRBJ2-3): GAGVSQSPSNKVTEKGKDVELRCDPISGHTALYWYRQSLGQGLEFLIYFQGNSAPDKSGLPSDRFSAERTGGSVSTLTIQRTQQEDSAVYLCASSTVGGADTQYFGPGTRLTVL.

The V and J genes are TRBV3-1 (or the pseudogene TRBV3-2) and TRBJ1-2; D gene unclear. Between the trimmed V and J ends, which lost 1 base and 2 bases, there was a span of 14 bases. This CDR3 has 16 residues. From germline, CDR1 is LGHDT and CDR2 YNNKEL (reference sequence). The CDR3 sequence: CASSQGQVGWNYGYTF. In DNA form, the CDR3 reads TGTGCCAGCAGCCAAGGGCAAGTTGGGTGGAACTATGGCTACACCTTC.

The chain has TRBV4-1 and TRBJ1-5; D is uncertain. CDR1 is MGHRA and CDR2 is YSYEKL in the germline V gene. The V end lost 2 bases, the J end lost 3 bases, and 8 bases lay between the germline ends. The CDR3 totals 14 residues. Here the CDR3 reads CASSQQLYNQPQHF. CDR3 bases: TGCGCCAGCAGCCAACAACTTTACAATCAGCCCCAGCATTTT.

The chain is built from TRBV19 and TRBJ1-1, with no clear D. The germline V gene encodes CDR1 LNHDA and CDR2 SQIVND (reference sequence). V dropped 3 bases and J dropped 0 bases, with 14 bases sitting between them. The CDR3 has 16 residues. In DNA form, the CDR3 reads TGTGCCAGTAGTATCCCGATCGGAGTTATGAACACTGAAGCTTTCTTT. Protein sequence: CASSIPIGVMNTEAFF. The variable domain in full, completed from reference TRBV19 and TRBJ1-1, reads DGGITQSPKYLFRKEGQNVTLSCEQNLNHDAMYWYRQDPGQGLRLIYYSQIVNDFQKGDIAEGYSVSREKKESFPLTVTSAQKNPTAFYLCASSIPIGVMNTEAFFGQGTRLTVV.

In this sample, this clone turned up a few times. In nucleotides, the CDR3 is TGTGCCAGCAGGCCGGGACTAGCTACCGGGGAGCTGTTTTTT. Protein product: CASRPGLATGELFF. The genes are TRBV2 and TRBJ2-2; 9 bases line up with TRBD2. The CDR3 length is 14 residues. Looked up from germline, CDR1 is SNHLY and CDR2 is FYNNEI. The ends lost 6 bases at V and 5 bases at J; junction bases unmatched: 4.

The chain employs TRBV15 and TRBJ2-2; 8 nucleotides align to TRBD2. V lost 1 base, J lost 6 bases, and 7 bases stayed unmatched. CDR1 and CDR2 from the germline V gene are LNHNV and YYDKDF (reference sequence). The CDR3 consists of 16 residues. CDR3 DNA sequence: TGTGCCACCAGCAGAGGTGCCGGGGGGGCTCCCGGGGAGCTGTTTTTT. Amino acids: CATSRGAGGAPGELFF.

J is TRBJ1-4 and V is TRBV4-1, with TRBD1 matching over 7 bases. The J segment lost 4 bases and the V segment lost 6 bases, leaving 11 bases of the junction unmatched. The V gene's germline CDR1 is MGHRA and CDR2 YSYEKL. The CDR3 spans 16 residues. As DNA, the CDR3 is TGCGCCAGCAGACCCACCATACAGGGGTTTAATGAAAAACTGTTTTTT. This translates into CASRPTIQGFNEKLFF.